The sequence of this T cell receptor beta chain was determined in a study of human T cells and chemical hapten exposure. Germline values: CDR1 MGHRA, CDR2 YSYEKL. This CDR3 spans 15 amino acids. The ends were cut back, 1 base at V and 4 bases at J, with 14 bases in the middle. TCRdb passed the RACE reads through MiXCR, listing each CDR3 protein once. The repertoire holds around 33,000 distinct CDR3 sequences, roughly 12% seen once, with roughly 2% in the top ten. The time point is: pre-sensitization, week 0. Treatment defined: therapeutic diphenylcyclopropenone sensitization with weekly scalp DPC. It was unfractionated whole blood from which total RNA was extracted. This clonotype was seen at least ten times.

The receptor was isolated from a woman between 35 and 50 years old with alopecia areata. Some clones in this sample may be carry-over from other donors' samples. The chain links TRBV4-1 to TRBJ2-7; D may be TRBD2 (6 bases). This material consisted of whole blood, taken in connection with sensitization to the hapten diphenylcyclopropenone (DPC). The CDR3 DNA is TGCGCCAGCAGCCAAGGGGAGGCAATAATGTACGAGCAGTACTTC. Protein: CASSQGEAIMYEQYF.